These 23 T cell receptor beta chains came from one sample sequenced in a study of CD4 T cells in relation to SARS-CoV-2 and coronaviruses. Sequencing used immunoSEQ multiplex PCR; TCRdb keeps in-frame clones, though not all of them. The table includes approximately 20,000 clones, around 72% detected once. Before the COVID-19 pandemic, during about 2011-2019, CD4+ T cells were taken from unexposed donors. CD4+ T cells were isolated from the cells after 10 days of culture. These receptors lack a known antigen. The specimen was CD4+ T cells from PBMCs, cultured in vitro. These receptors all come from a human donor in good health.

This clone has only one observation. The J gene is TRBJ1-4, the V gene TRBV5-5, with a weak D call TRBD1 (6 bases). Trimming removed 0 bases from V and 5 bases from J, with 11 bases in between. Looked up from germline, CDR1 is SGHKS and CDR2 is YYEKEE (reference sequence). The CDR3 consists of 15 residues. The CDR3 is CASSLAGVGNEKLFF. As DNA, the CDR3 is TGTGCCAGCAGCTTGGCAGGGGTGGGGAATGAAAAACTGTTTTTT.

J is TRBJ2-5 and V is TRBV6-6; D may correspond to TRBD1 or TRBD2 (6 bases each). The CDR3 totals 18 residues. The germline gives CDR1 MNHNY, CDR2 SVGAGI (reference sequence). The ends were cut back, 5 bases at V and 5 bases at J, with 27 bases in the middle. CDR3 residues: CASSRTGSGAHTGETQYF. The CDR3 DNA follows: TGTGCCAGCAGTCGCACAGGGTCGGGAGCCCACACAGGGGAGACCCAGTACTTC.

The chain links TRBV5-1 to TRBJ2-2; D is perhaps TRBD1 (5 bases). The CDR3 contains 16 residues. The V gene lost 0 bases and the J gene lost 0 bases, with 9 bases spanning the gap. From germline, CDR1 is SGHRS and CDR2 YFSETQ. CDR3 in amino acids: CASSLGGTTNTGELFF. CDR3 nucleotides: TGCGCCAGCAGCTTGGGGGGCACAACGAACACCGGGGAGCTGTTTTTT. Complete variable domain (other parts from reference TRBV5-1 and TRBJ2-2): KAGVTQTPRYLIKTRGQQVTLSCSPISGHRSVSWYQQTPGQGLQFLFEYFSETQRNKGNFPGRFSGRQFSNSRSEMNVSTLELGDSALYLCASSLGGTTNTGELFFGEGSRLTVL.

The chain carries TRBV28 and TRBJ2-1; either TRBD1 or TRBD2 may fit D (6 bases each). With 2 bases removed from V and 13 bases from J, the gap between germline ends came to 12 bases. The CDR3 runs 12 residues. Germline V gene sequence: CDR1 MDHEN, CDR2 SYDVKM. The DNA for the CDR3 is TGTGCCAGCAGTTTAAGGGGGGTGCGCCAGTTCTTC. This gives the protein CASSLRGVRQFF.

As for this clone: A read error may account for a junction end that differs from germline. The chain uses TRBV28 and TRBJ2-7, with 10 bases that match TRBD2. The CDR3 has 15 residues. The germline CDR1 and CDR2 sequences are MDHEN and SYDVKM. The CDR3 region has the DNA TGTGTCAGCAGGGGGCGGGCTAGCGGGAGCCACGAGCAGTACTTC. It encodes CVSRGRASGSHEQYF.

The chain has TRBV30 and TRBJ2-1, with D possibly TRBD2 on 6 matching bases. Germline V CDR1 and CDR2: GTSNPN, SVGIG (reference sequence). The V end lost 4 bases, the J end lost 8 bases, and 18 bases lay between the germline ends. The CDR3 runs to 14 residues. CDR3 DNA sequence: TGTGCCTGGATGACCGGTCTAGGAGGGGATGAGCAGTTCTTC. The encoded protein is CAWMTGLGGDEQFF.

The chain is built from TRBV18 and TRBJ2-3; D perhaps matches TRBD2 (6 bases). Germline-derived CDR1 and CDR2 are KGHSH and LQKENI. The CDR3 runs 13 residues. Trimming removed 6 bases at V and 5 bases at J, with 12 bases between. CDR3 in DNA: TGTGCCAGCTCGGACCTCGGGAGAGATACGCAGTATTTT. Its translation: CASSDLGRDTQYF.

CDR3 nucleotide sequence: TGTGCCAGCAGCCGAACTGGCAGGGAGCTGTTTTTT. Translating it yields CASSRTGRELFF. V and J are TRBV3-1 (or the pseudogene TRBV3-2) and TRBJ2-2; no definite D call. CDR1 and CDR2 (germline): LGHDT, YNNKEL (reference sequence). The CDR3 extends over 12 amino acids. Trimming stripped 4 bases from V and 9 bases from J, with 9 bases between.

This clone appeared once. The J gene is TRBJ1-2, the V gene TRBV19, with D perhaps TRBD1 (5 bases). CDR3 length: 13 amino acids. The germline V and J ends were trimmed by 5 bases and 4 bases, with 11 bases remaining between them. Per germline, CDR1 LNHDA and CDR2 SQIVND (reference sequence). CDR3 in DNA: TGTGCCAGTAGTCTCGACAGTGCCTATGGCTACACCTTC. Protein product: CASSLDSAYGYTF.

V usage is TRBV7-3 and J usage is TRBJ2-1; D perhaps matches TRBD2 (6 bases). Germline lookup yields CDR1 SGHTA and CDR2 FQGTGA. V lost 5 bases and J lost 5, with 13 bases in between. This CDR3 spans 14 amino acids. CDR3 bases: TGTGCCAGCAGCGTCGGCGGGACCCACAATGAGCAGTTCTTC. Translation: CASSVGGTHNEQFF.

The gene calls are TRBV7-3 and TRBJ2-1; 8 bases are a match to TRBD2. The germline V gene encodes CDR1 SGHTA and CDR2 FQGTGA. This CDR3 comprises 14 residues. V lost 4 bases, J lost 7 bases, and 6 bases stayed unmatched. The CDR3 DNA is TGTGCCAGCAGCTCGGGGACTAGGGAGAATGAGCAGTTCTTC. This gives the protein CASSSGTRENEQFF.

The chain carries TRBV14 and TRBJ2-5; D tentatively reads TRBD1 or TRBD2 (6 bases each). The CDR3 length is 19 residues. V was cut by 0 bases and J by 0 bases, with 20 bases left in between. Germline loops: CDR1 SGHDN, CDR2 FVKESK. CDR3 nucleotide sequence: TGTGCCAGCAGCCAAGACGTATTGGGGGGCCGATATGACCAAGAGACCCAGTACTTC. Translating gives CASSQDVLGGRYDQETQYF.

This chain uses TRBV20-1 with TRBJ1-4; D remains ambiguous. The CDR3 sequence is 11 residues long. V lost 7 bases and J lost 4, with 7 bases in between. Germline CDR1 DFQATT, CDR2 SNEGSKA (reference sequence). DNA of the CDR3: TGCAGTGGGATAGTTAATGAAAAACTGTTTTTT. As protein: CSGIVNEKLFF.

This clone has just one count. The gene calls are TRBV4-2 and TRBJ2-7, with 10 bases matching TRBD1. The CDR3 has 18 amino acids. Germline V CDR1 and CDR2: LGHNA, YNFKEQ. J gave up 1 base and V 4 bases, and 13 bases lay outside the gene matches. In nucleotides, the CDR3 is TGTGCCAGCAGCCGATCCGCCCCAGGACAGGGGGTGTCCTACGAGCAGTACTTC. This gives the protein CASSRSAPGQGVSYEQYF.

The chain recombines TRBV6-1 with TRBJ1-2; no reliable D call. The CDR3 totals 12 residues. The germline V gene encodes CDR1 MNHNS and CDR2 SASEGT. With 2 bases removed from V and 5 bases from J, the gap between germline ends came to 6 bases. The CDR3 here is CASSESRYGYTF. CDR3 coding DNA: TGTGCCAGCAGTGAATCCCGGTATGGCTACACCTTC.

The rearrangement links TRBV7-9 to TRBJ1-1; D gene ambiguous. Germline values: CDR1 SEHNR, CDR2 FQNEAQ (reference sequence). There are 16 residues in the CDR3. The ends were cut back, 1 base at V and 0 bases at J, with 12 bases in the middle. In DNA form, the CDR3 reads TGTGCCAGCAGCTTAGGAGTGTTGGACGTGAACACTGAAGCTTTCTTT. As protein: CASSLGVLDVNTEAFF.

The chain carries TRBV30 and TRBJ1-6, with TRBD1 matching 9 bases. The CDR3 extends over 13 amino acids. Trimming took 5 bases from V and 10 from J; bases not matched to a gene: 6. The V gene's germline CDR1 is GTSNPN and CDR2 SVGIG (reference sequence). The CDR3 spells CAWVGQGESPLHF. The DNA for the CDR3 is TGTGCCTGGGTGGGACAGGGAGAGTCACCCCTCCACTTT.

V gene TRBV6-4 combines with J gene TRBJ1-3; no clear D. The germline V gene encodes CDR1 MRHNA and CDR2 SNTAGT. V was cut by 4 bases and J by 2 bases, with 6 bases left in between. The length of the CDR3 is 13 residues. Here the CDR3 DNA reads TGTGCCAGCAGTGTGGGTCCTGGAAACACCATATATTTT. This gives the protein CASSVGPGNTIYF.

This chain uses TRBV9 with TRBJ2-2, with 7 bases lining up with TRBD2. CDR3 length: 18 residues. Germline loops: CDR1 SGDLS, CDR2 YYNGEE. The ends lost 4 bases at V and 4 bases at J; junction bases unmatched: 16. The CDR3 is CASSLGRAGKKGTGELFF. CDR3 in DNA: TGTGCCAGCAGCCTAGGGCGAGCGGGAAAGAAGGGCACCGGGGAGCTGTTTTTT.

The chain has TRBV30 and TRBJ1-2; 7 bases fit TRBD1. CDR3 length equals 14 residues. Germline V gene sequence: CDR1 GTSNPN, CDR2 SVGIG (reference sequence). Trimming at V came to 2 bases and at J to 5 bases, leaving 8 bases not matched to a gene. CDR3 in amino acids: CAWSQPGQNYGYTF. CDR3 bases: TGTGCCTGGAGTCAGCCGGGACAGAATTATGGCTACACCTTC.

This chain connects TRBV11-2 to TRBJ2-7, with D hard to call. The CDR3 spans 15 residues. V was clipped by 2 bases and J by 1 base, with 12 bases between them. Germline-derived CDR1 and CDR2 are SGHAT and FQNNGV. CDR3 nucleotide sequence: TGTGCCAGCAGCTTATTGTTAGACGGATCCTACGAGCAGTACTTC. Translated, it gives CASSLLLDGSYEQYF.

The CDR3 loop reads CASSEELARPYNEQFF. CDR3 sequence (DNA): TGTGCCAGCAGTGAGGAGCTAGCGAGACCCTACAATGAGCAGTTCTTC. The chain has TRBV6-4 and TRBJ2-1; D possibly corresponds to TRBD2 (6 bases). This CDR3 has 16 amino acids. Germline loops: CDR1 MRHNA, CDR2 SNTAGT. Between the trimmed V and J ends, which lost 3 bases and 2 bases, there was a span of 14 bases.

The chain combines TRBV28 with TRBJ1-4; maybe TRBD1 (5 bases). With 2 bases removed from V and 8 bases from J, the gap between germline ends came to 12 bases. Germline CDR1 reads MDHEN; CDR2 reads SYDVKM. The length of the CDR3 is 14 residues. DNA for the CDR3: TGTGCCAGCAGTTTACAGGGTTCGCGAGAAAAACTGTTTTTT. Translated, it gives CASSLQGSREKLFF.